This T cell receptor (beta chain) was recovered during a study of blood T cell repertoires in COVID-19. The wider study: T cells, B-cell-depleted T cells, or PBMCs supplied cDNA or gDNA.

Repertoires were generated with immunoSEQ multiplex PCR, while TCRdb's copy carries only in-frame clones and drops some. The sample lists around 250,000 clones, around 83% seen once, with approximately 1.5% in the top ten. The germline gives CDR1 SGHKS, CDR2 YYEKEE (reference sequence). The V and J ends lost 3 bases and 2 bases respectively, with 9 bases between them. The CDR3 totals 13 residues. The genes are TRBV5-5 and TRBJ2-7; D is ambiguous. The sequenced material came from peripheral blood. The receptor was isolated from a woman aged 40 to 49 who had recovered from COVID-19. Here the CDR3 DNA reads TGTGCCAGCAGCTCGACACTTACCTACGAGCAGTACTTC. Translated, it gives CASSSTLTYEQYF.